The 2 T cell receptor beta chains presented below share a single source sample, sequenced in a study of vaccination and CD4 T cells after COVID-19. The Oncomine TCR Beta short-read assay generated sequence data from the DNA of cultured CD4+ T cells. MiXCR, run by TCRdb on the PCR reads, gives a single entry per CDR3 protein. In the table there are about 14,000 distinct CDR3 sequences, under 30% of which are singletons. Indicated treatment: approximately nine-day PBMC culture with coronavirus spike peptide pools or control peptides (ViraFEST assay). No antigen has been identified for these receptors. Sample: cultured CD4+ T cells from blood. The receptors derive from a human donor with COVID-19.

This clonotype was seen only a few times. The rearrangement joins TRBV20-1 to TRBJ2-7, with D unresolved. The CDR3 contains 14 residues. V lost 0 bases to trimming and J lost 2 bases, with 11 bases between them. Germline loops: CDR1 DFQATT, CDR2 SNEGSKA (reference sequence). CDR3 DNA: TGCAGTGCTAGAGATCCGGCGGCTGCCTACGAGCAGTACTTC. This sequence encodes CSARDPAAAYEQYF.

The gene calls are TRBV29-1 and TRBJ1-1; a possible D gene is TRBD1 (6 bases). V was pared by 7 bases and J by 0 bases, with 12 bases between. The CDR3 loop spans 13 amino acids. Germline loops: CDR1 SQVTM, CDR2 ANQGSEA. In nucleotides, the CDR3 is TGCAGCGGCAACAGGGCCATGAACACTGAAGCTTTCTTT. It encodes CSGNRAMNTEAFF.